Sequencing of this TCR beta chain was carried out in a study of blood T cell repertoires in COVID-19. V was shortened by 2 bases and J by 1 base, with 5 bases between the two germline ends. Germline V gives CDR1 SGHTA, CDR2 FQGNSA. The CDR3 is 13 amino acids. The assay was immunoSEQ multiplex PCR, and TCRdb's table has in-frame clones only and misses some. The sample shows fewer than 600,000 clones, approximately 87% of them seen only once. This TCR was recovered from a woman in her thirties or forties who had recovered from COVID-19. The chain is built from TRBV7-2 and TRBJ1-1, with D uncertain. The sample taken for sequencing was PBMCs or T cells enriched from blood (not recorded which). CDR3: CASSLTRNTEAFF. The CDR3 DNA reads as TGTGCCAGCAGCTTAACGAGGAACACTGAAGCTTTCTTT. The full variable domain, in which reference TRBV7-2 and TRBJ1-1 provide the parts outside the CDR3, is GAGVSQSPSNKVTEKGKDVELRCDPISGHTALYWYRQSLGQGLEFLIYFQGNSAPDKSGLPSDRFSAERTGGSVSTLTIQRTQQEDSAVYLCASSLTRNTEAFFGQGTRLTVV.